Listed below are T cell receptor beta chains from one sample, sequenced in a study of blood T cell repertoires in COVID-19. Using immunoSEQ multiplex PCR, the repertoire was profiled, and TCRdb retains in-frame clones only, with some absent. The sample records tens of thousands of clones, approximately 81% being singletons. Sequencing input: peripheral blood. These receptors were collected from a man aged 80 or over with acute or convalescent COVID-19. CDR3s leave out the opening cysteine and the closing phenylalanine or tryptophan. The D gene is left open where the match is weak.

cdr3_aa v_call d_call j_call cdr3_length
AISEGDRETQPQH TRBV10-3 TRBD1 TRBJ1-5 13
ASSEARAGDGETQY TRBV2 TRBD2 TRBJ2-5 14
ASSLAPLLAGGSWEQF TRBV28 TRBD2 TRBJ2-1 16
ASSPGLGGTGELF TRBV5-1 TRBD2 TRBJ2-2 13
SAGQENGYT TRBV29-1 TRBD1 TRBJ1-2 9
ASSLAGVAGELF TRBV2 TRBD2 TRBJ2-2 12
SVVKSSGYEQY TRBV29-1 NA TRBJ2-7 11
ASSSDKLSGNTIY TRBV5-4 NA TRBJ1-3 13
ASSIPQGTSPLH TRBV19 TRBD1 TRBJ1-6 12
ASSFGNSPLH TRBV12-3/TRBV12-4 NA TRBJ1-6 10
SASSPGKVVNSGNTIY TRBV20-1 NA TRBJ1-3 16
ASSHTGTPKGETQY TRBV11-2 NA TRBJ2-5 14
ASSQGRTPGTDTQY TRBV16 NA TRBJ2-3 14
ASIPGTGNTGELF TRBV2 TRBD1 TRBJ2-2 13
ASSLTTPSTDTQY TRBV11-2 NA TRBJ2-3 13